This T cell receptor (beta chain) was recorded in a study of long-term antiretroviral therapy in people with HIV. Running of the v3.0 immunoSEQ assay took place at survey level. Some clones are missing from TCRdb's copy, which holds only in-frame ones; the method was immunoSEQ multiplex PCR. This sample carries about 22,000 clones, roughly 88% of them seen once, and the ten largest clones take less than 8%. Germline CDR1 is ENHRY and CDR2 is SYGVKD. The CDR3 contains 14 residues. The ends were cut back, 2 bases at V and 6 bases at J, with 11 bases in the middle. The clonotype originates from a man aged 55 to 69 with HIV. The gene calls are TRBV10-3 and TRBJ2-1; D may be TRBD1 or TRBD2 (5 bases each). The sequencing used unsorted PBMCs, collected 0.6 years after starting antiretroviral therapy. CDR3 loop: CAISEKSGGNEQFF. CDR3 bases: TGTGCCATCAGTGAGAAGAGTGGGGGCAATGAGCAGTTCTTC.